These T cell receptor beta chains were read from a single sample in a study of T cell repertoires in cytomegalovirus infection. What these receptors recognize is not known. TCRdb recomputed calls from the reads with MiXCR, one row per CDR3 protein. The table includes approximately 990,000 distinct CDR3 sequences, roughly 31% detected once. Material: cultured CD8+ T cells from PBMCs, obtained from culture after CMV antigen stimulation. Receptors originate from a human donor in good health (CMV status not recorded). Some clones in this sample may be carry-over from other donors' samples. CDR3s include the opening cysteine and the closing phenylalanine or tryptophan. The D gene is left open where the match is weak. The listing skips clone size in some rows; elsewhere it reads once, few, many or a size class.

>TRBD1|TRBV27|few|TRBJ1-2
TGTGCCAGCAGTTTATCAGGACAGGGTGGCTACACCTTC
CASSLSGQGGYTF
>NA|TRBV20-1|NA|TRBJ1-1
TGCAGTGCTAGACCCCGGGGGCAGGTGAACACTGAAGCTTTCTTT
CSARPRGQVNTEAFF
>NA|TRBV10-2|NA|TRBJ2-5
TGCGCCAGCAGTGAGTCGAGAGGGCGCTTCCAAGAGACCCAGTACTTC
CASSESRGRFQETQYF
>TRBD1|TRBV19|few|TRBJ2-7
TGTGCCAGTAGTGTCCCGGGACAGGGCTACGAGCAGTACTTC
CASSVPGQGYEQYF
>NA|TRBV27|NA|TRBJ1-1
TGTGCCAGCAGTCCGGACGTTTGGACGAACACTGAAGCTTTCTTT
CASSPDVWTNTEAFF
>NA|TRBV15|NA|TRBJ1-1
TGTGCCACCAGCACCCCTCGGGGGGGAGAAGCTTTCTTT
CATSTPRGGEAFF
>NA|TRBV2|few|TRBJ2-5
TGTGCCAGCAGTCGCCCAGGAAGAACAGAGACCCAGTACTTC
CASSRPGRTETQYF
>NA|TRBV6-2/TRBV6-3|few|TRBJ2-5
TGTGCCAGCAGTTACCGGGGGGCCACCCTAGGGGAGACCCAGTACTTC
CASSYRGATLGETQYF
>NA|TRBV27|few|TRBJ2-2
TGTGCCAGCAGTTTATCGGTCTACACCGGGGAGCTGTTTTTT
CASSLSVYTGELFF
>NA|TRBV7-6|NA|TRBJ2-6
TGTGCCAGCAGCTCTTCCAGGCTCTCTGGGACCAACGTCCTGACTTTC
CASSSSRLSGTNVLTF
>TRBD2|TRBV6-5|NA|TRBJ2-7
TGTGCCAGCAGTGTCTCAGCGGGGGGAACCTACGAGCAGTACTTC
CASSVSAGGTYEQYF
>NA|TRBV7-9|few|TRBJ2-5
TGTGCCAGCAGCTTAAAGGGCCGGGAACAAGAGACCCAGTACTTC
CASSLKGREQETQYF
>TRBD1|TRBV7-8|NA|TRBJ1-1
TGTGCCAGCAGGAGGGACAGTGAAGCTTTCTTT
CASRRDSEAFF
>NA|TRBV12-3/TRBV12-4|many|TRBJ1-6
TGTGCCAGCAGTTTTACCAGGTGGTTAAGCTCCTATAATTCACCCCTCCACTTT
CASSFTRWLSSYNSPLHF
>NA|TRBV19|few|TRBJ2-1
TGTGCCAGTAGTATAGAAGGAGGGCGGCAGGGCTACAATGAGCAGTTCTTC
CASSIEGGRQGYNEQFF
>TRBD1|TRBV25-1|NA|TRBJ2-7
TGTGTCAGCAGTGAACCCGACAGGGCGCACGAGCAGTACTTC
CVSSEPDRAHEQYF
>NA|TRBV27|few|TRBJ1-1
TGTGCCAGCCTAGGGGCGCACACTGAAGCTTTCTTT
CASLGAHTEAFF
>NA|TRBV6-5|NA|TRBJ2-4
TGTGCCAACAGTTACTCAGCCTTTAGCGACAAAAACATTCAGTACTTC
CANSYSAFSDKNIQYF
>NA|TRBV19|NA|TRBJ1-2
TGTGCCAGTAGAGGAGAGTCTCAAGGCTACACCTTC
CASRGESQGYTF
>NA|TRBV4-1|NA|TRBJ2-6
TGCGCCAGCAGCCAAGAAAGGGGCGTAGGAACTGGGGCCAACGTCCTGACTTTC
CASSQERGVGTGANVLTF
>NA|TRBV2|NA|TRBJ2-5
TGTGCCAGCAGTGGCCGAGATGGCCAGTACTTC
CASSGRDGQYF
>NA|TRBV7-9|NA|TRBJ2-1
TGTGCCAGCAGCTCCGGTCCGGCTTACAATGAGCAGTTCTTC
CASSSGPAYNEQFF
>NA|TRBV7-6|many|TRBJ2-7
TGTGCCAGCAGCTCAGGGTGGGAGCAGTACTTC
CASSSGWEQYF
>TRBD1|TRBV5-4|few|TRBJ1-1
TGTGCCAGCAGCCCGGAAGACAGGGTTGCTTTCTTT
CASSPEDRVAFF
>NA|TRBV27|NA|TRBJ1-4
TGTGCCAGCAGTTTGGTCGAGACCGGGCTTATCTTCGGGAAACTGTTTTTT
CASSLVETGLIFGKLFF
>NA|TRBV12-5|few|TRBJ2-6
TGTGCTAGTGGTTTGGTACAAGTAGGGTACGGGGCCAACGTCCTGACTTTC
CASGLVQVGYGANVLTF
>TRBD1|TRBV7-8|many|TRBJ2-5
TGTGCCAGCAGTTCGCTGGACAGGGCAGGGGAGACCCAGTACTTC
CASSSLDRAGETQYF
>NA|TRBV7-9|few|TRBJ2-3
TGTGCCAGCAGCTCCCCTCTACCGACTAAGGTAGATACGCAGTATTTT
CASSSPLPTKVDTQYF
>TRBD1|TRBV6-5|few|TRBJ1-1
TGTGCCAGCAGTTCAGGACAGGGTAGGGCTTTCTTT
CASSSGQGRAFF
>NA|TRBV4-1|few|TRBJ2-5
TGCGCCAGCAGCCAAGTGTACGGGTACCAAGAGACCCAGTACTTC
CASSQVYGYQETQYF
>NA|TRBV27|NA|TRBJ2-1
TGTGCCAGCAGTTTGGGGGGCGTTTTGAATGAGCAGTTCTTC
CASSLGGVLNEQFF
>NA|TRBV12-5|NA|TRBJ2-7
TGTGCTAGTGGTGCCCGCCGGACAGAATCCCACGAGCAGTACTTC
CASGARRTESHEQYF
>TRBD2|TRBV4-1|NA|TRBJ2-4
TGCGCCAGCCGCGGGGGGGCGAACATTCAGTACTTC
CASRGGANIQYF
>NA|TRBV27|NA|TRBJ2-5
TGTGCCAGCAGAGCCTCCGGGGGTCAAGAGACCCAGTACTTC
CASRASGGQETQYF
>NA|TRBV5-8|few|TRBJ2-3
TGTGCCAGCAGCTTGTTCCTGGATACGCAGTATTTT
CASSLFLDTQYF
>TRBD2|TRBV4-3|NA|TRBJ2-1
TGCGCCAGCAGCCACGGAGCGGGGGGCGGAAATGAGCAGTTCTTC
CASSHGAGGGNEQFF